This TCR beta chain derives from a study of CD4 T cells in relation to SARS-CoV-2 and coronaviruses (dated by TCRdb to the early 2020s). For the wider study: The ViraFEST assay cultured PBMCs with antigen for under 13 days, then sequenced TCR beta CDR3s to find antigen-specific clonal expansions. An HIV-1 Nef peptide pool or a no-peptide culture served as the negative reference condition. A different TCR-beta assay, based on Illumina, was used to sequence expansion assays from other donors in the study. Memory CD4+ T cell crossreactivity between SARS-CoV-2 and common cold coronavirus spike proteins was assessed at the TCR clonotype level in the study. Using patient-derived lymphoblastoid cell lines, the shared crossreactive spike epitopes were mapped to their HLA restriction. Samples from three pre-COVID donors and the naive versus memory experiments were sequenced with the Adaptive Biotechnologies TCR-sequencing kit; other data were Illumina-based.

This clone was found a few times. Its antigen specificity is not known. Base qualities are missing; no much larger clone stands one base away. The germline V gene sets CDR1 to SNHLY and CDR2 to FYNNEI. At the junction V is shortened by 8 bases and J by 3 bases, with 13 bases in between. From the cysteine through the phenylalanine, the CDR3 covers 14 amino acids. The read is trimmed to its CDR3 DNA, 42 bases read in frame from base 1. CD4+ T cells from unexposed donors were collected before the COVID-19 pandemic (2011-2018). Following 10 days of culture, the EasySep CD4+ T cell isolation kit was used to isolate CD4+ T cells. As far as cell numbers permitted, CD4+ T cells from unexposed donors were tested for reactivity against SARS-CoV-2 S and N as well as four spike pools from common cold coronaviruses. Each well held two million PBMCs cultured in IMDM containing roughly 5.2% human AB serum and 10 IU/ml IL-2. Half of the culture medium was replaced with fresh IL-2-containing medium on days 3 and 7. In general, every peptide culture condition was set up in three replicate wells. The leukapheresis product used for the unexposed donors was purchased from a commercial source. Ficoll-Paque PLUS gradient centrifugation was used to isolate PBMCs from leukapheresis product or whole blood. The PBMCs went either fresh into the expansion assay or into cryopreservation at -140 degrees C. The QIAamp Micro DNA Kit was used to extract genomic DNA from the CD4+ T cells.

Points the paper makes about the study in general: Because no donor provided both pre-pandemic and post-infection samples, tracing the source of pre-existing responses was limited. Significantly weaker SARS-CoV-2-driven expansion was shown by crossreactive clones than by monoreactive clones, consistent with antigenic imprinting. Crossreactivity analysis was centred on spike protein, so crossreactivity against other viral proteins was not assessed. In roughly two thirds of donors, memory CD4+ clonotypes turned up that crossrecognized SARS-CoV-2 and at least one common cold coronavirus spike. Small numbers of patients and of tested TCRs limited the study.

Library method: the immunoSEQ multiplex PCR assay. In the original analysis: During preprocessing, nonproductive sequences were discarded, as were any CDR3s that did not begin with C, did not end with F or W, or were shorter than 7 amino acids. The MANAFEST web app was used to call antigen-specific clonotypes on the basis of expansion compared with the reference and with other culture wells. A clone was considered positive if the clone showed significant expansion compared with the reference culture in 2 of 3 replicate wells at an FDR below 0.05. A further requirement for positive clones was significant expansion compared with all other tandem wells, along with an odds ratio above 5. CDR3 homology was measured as pairwise Levenshtein distance, computed with the stringdist R package after trimming three terminal residues from each end. TCRdb retrieved this table from immuneACCESS and kept in-frame rearrangements only. Not all clones are present; in checked studies, unresolved V genes account for under half, and no reason is known for the remainder. Clone size and V and J calls were adopted from that table, with D and trimming inferred from the DNA. This sample lists under 25,000 clones; 77% were detected once. The top ten clonotypes cover 15% to 18% of the sample.

The source material was CD4+ T cells from PBMCs, cultured in vitro. This clonotype was obtained from a human donor in good health. The V and J genes are TRBV2 and TRBJ1-4; TRBD1 is a possible D gene, resting on 5 matching bases. The DNA sequence follows: TGTGCCAGCCTAATGGGGGGTCCTAATGAAAAACTGTTTTTT. This codes for CASLMGGPNEKLFF.